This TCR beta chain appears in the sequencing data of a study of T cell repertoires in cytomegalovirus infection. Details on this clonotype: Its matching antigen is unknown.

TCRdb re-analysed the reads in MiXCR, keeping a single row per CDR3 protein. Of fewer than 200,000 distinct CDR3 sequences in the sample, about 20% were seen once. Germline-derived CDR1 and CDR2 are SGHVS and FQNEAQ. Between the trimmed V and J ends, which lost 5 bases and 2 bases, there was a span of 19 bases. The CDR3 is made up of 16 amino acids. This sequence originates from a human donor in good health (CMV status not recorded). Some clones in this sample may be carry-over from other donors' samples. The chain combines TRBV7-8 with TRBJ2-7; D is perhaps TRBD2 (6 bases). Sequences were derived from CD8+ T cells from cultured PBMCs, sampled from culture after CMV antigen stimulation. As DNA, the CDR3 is TGTGCCAGCAGCGAGTCGGGCAGGGAGGACCCCTACGAGCAGTACTTC. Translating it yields CASSESGREDPYEQYF.